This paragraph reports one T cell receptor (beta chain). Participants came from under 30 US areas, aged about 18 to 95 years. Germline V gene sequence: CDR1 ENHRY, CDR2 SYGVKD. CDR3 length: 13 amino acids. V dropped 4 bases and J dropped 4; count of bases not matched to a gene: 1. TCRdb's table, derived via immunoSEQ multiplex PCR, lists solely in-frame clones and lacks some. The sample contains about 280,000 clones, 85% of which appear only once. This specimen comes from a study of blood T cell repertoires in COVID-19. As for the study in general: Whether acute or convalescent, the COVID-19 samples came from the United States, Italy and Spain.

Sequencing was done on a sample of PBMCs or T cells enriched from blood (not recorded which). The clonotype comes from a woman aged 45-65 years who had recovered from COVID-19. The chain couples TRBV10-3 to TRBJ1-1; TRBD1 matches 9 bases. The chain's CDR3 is CAISGDRATEAFF. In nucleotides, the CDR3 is TGTGCCATCAGTGGGGACAGGGCCACTGAAGCTTTCTTT.